The 25 T cell receptor beta chains given below trace back to one sample, sequenced in a study of T cells after yellow fever vaccination. TCRdb reprocessed the 5' RACE reads with MiXCR, giving one entry per CDR3 protein. The data hold about 350,000 distinct CDR3 sequences, with around 8.1% observed a single time. The material was PBMCs, obtained about 49 days after the first yellow fever vaccination. The receptors were sampled from a man between 18 and 35 years old who received the YFV17D yellow fever vaccine.

This clonotype has at least ten counts. V gene TRBV7-2 combines with J gene TRBJ2-1; TRBD1 is a possible D gene (6 bases). Germline V lookup: CDR1 SGHTA, CDR2 FQGNSA. The CDR3 is 12 amino acids. Trimming cost V 0 bases and J 9 bases, with 6 bases left between them. The CDR3 DNA reads TGTGCCAGCAGCTTAGCCAGGGGTGAGCAGTTCTTC. This translates into CASSLARGEQFF. Drawing the rest from reference TRBV7-2 and TRBJ2-1, the complete variable domain is GAGVSQSPSNKVTEKGKDVELRCDPISGHTALYWYRQSLGQGLEFLIYFQGNSAPDKSGLPSDRFSAERTGGSVSTLTIQRTQQEDSAVYLCASSLARGEQFFGPGTRLTVL.

This clonotype was counted only a few times. The chain combines TRBV7-2 with TRBJ2-5; weak D call: TRBD2 (6 bases). Trimming pared 1 base from V and 7 bases from J, leaving 16 bases between. Germline CDR1 is SGHTA and CDR2 is FQGNSA. CDR3 length: 15 amino acids. As DNA, the CDR3 is TGTGCCAGCAGCTTAGTGGGAGCCACCGGGGGGACCCAGTACTTC. Its protein is CASSLVGATGGTQYF.

The J gene is TRBJ1-1, the V gene TRBV6-5; D ambiguous. V lost 2 bases and J 5 bases, leaving 12 bases between the germline ends. This CDR3 is 14 amino acids long. CDR1 MNHEY and CDR2 SVGAGI come from the germline V gene. The CDR3 here is CASSYHQVGTEAFF. The CDR3 DNA is TGTGCCAGCAGTTACCACCAGGTAGGAACTGAAGCTTTCTTT.

V and J are TRBV2 and TRBJ2-5; D call uncertain. The CDR3 sequence is 11 residues long. Trimming pared 8 bases from V and 0 bases from J, leaving 4 bases between. Germline CDR1 reads SNHLY; CDR2 reads FYNNEI. This chain's CDR3 is CASAYQETQYF. CDR3 DNA sequence: TGTGCCAGCGCGTACCAAGAGACCCAGTACTTC.

This clonotype was counted ten times or more. V usage is TRBV7-2 and J usage is TRBJ2-6; possibly TRBD1 for D (5 bases). Germline values: CDR1 SGHTA, CDR2 FQGNSA. Trimming removed 5 bases at V and 0 bases at J, with 8 bases between. This CDR3 has 15 amino acids. The CDR3 DNA reads as TGTGCCAGCAGCGCGGACAACTCTGGGGCCAACGTCCTGACTTTC. Translating it yields CASSADNSGANVLTF. Filled out from reference TRBV7-2 and TRBJ2-6, the complete variable domain reads GAGVSQSPSNKVTEKGKDVELRCDPISGHTALYWYRQSLGQGLEFLIYFQGNSAPDKSGLPSDRFSAERTGGSVSTLTIQRTQQEDSAVYLCASSADNSGANVLTFGAGSRLTVL.

The sample holds many counts of this clonotype. This chain joins TRBV7-2 and TRBJ2-2; D uncertain. The CDR3 has 13 amino acids. Per the germline V gene, CDR1 is SGHTA and CDR2 is FQGNSA. V was cut by 0 bases and J by 6 bases, with 5 bases left in between. CDR3 amino acids: CASSLASAGELFF. DNA for the CDR3: TGTGCCAGCAGCTTAGCATCGGCCGGGGAGCTGTTTTTT. Using reference TRBV7-2 and TRBJ2-2 for the parts outside the CDR3, the full variable domain is GAGVSQSPSNKVTEKGKDVELRCDPISGHTALYWYRQSLGQGLEFLIYFQGNSAPDKSGLPSDRFSAERTGGSVSTLTIQRTQQEDSAVYLCASSLASAGELFFGEGSRLTVL.

This clonotype was detected many times. This chain links TRBV7-2 with TRBJ2-5; TRBD2 agrees at 7 bases. This CDR3 is 16 amino acids long. CDR1 SGHTA and CDR2 FQGNSA come from the germline V gene. Trimming at V came to 5 bases and at J to 4 bases, leaving 13 bases not matched to a gene. DNA of the CDR3: TGTGCCAGCAGCCAAGCCGGGGCGGGGGTTCCAGAGACCCAGTACTTC. This codes for CASSQAGAGVPETQYF.

This clonotype occurred a few times. V gene TRBV28 combines with J gene TRBJ2-1; D call uncertain. V was clipped by 4 bases and J by 0 bases, with 10 bases between them. This CDR3 comprises 15 residues. The germline CDR1 and CDR2 sequences are MDHEN and SYDVKM. CDR3 loop: CASSSHHSSYNEQFF. DNA for the CDR3: TGTGCCAGCAGTTCCCACCATAGCTCCTACAATGAGCAGTTCTTC.

This sequence joins TRBV7-9 and TRBJ2-7, with 9 nucleotides matching TRBD2. Trimming removed 8 bases from V and 4 bases from J; junction bases left unmatched: 15. Germline V gives CDR1 SEHNR, CDR2 FQNEAQ (reference sequence). The length of the CDR3 is 16 residues. The CDR3 is CASGGSGTLAGYEQYV. CDR3 in DNA: TGTGCCAGCGGCGGATCTGGGACTCTAGCGGGGTACGAGCAGTACGTC.

This clonotype was seen only a few times. The DNA of the CDR3 is TGTGCCAGCAGCTTAGTCTGGGGCGTAGCCAAAAACATTCAGTACTTC. This sequence encodes CASSLVWGVAKNIQYF. The chain has TRBV7-9 and TRBJ2-4, with a possible D match to TRBD1 (5 bases). This CDR3 has 16 residues. The V and J ends lost 1 base and 0 bases respectively, with 10 bases between them. CDR1 is SEHNR, CDR2 FQNEAQ, per germline (reference sequence).

V usage is TRBV5-5 and J usage is TRBJ2-5; 11 nucleotides match TRBD1. The CDR3 covers 16 residues. The trim removed 4 bases at V and 4 bases at J, leaving 9 bases unmatched. Germline V gene data show CDR1 as SGHKS and CDR2 as YYEKEE (reference sequence). The chain's CDR3 is CASSTPRTGGGETQYF. Here the CDR3 DNA reads TGTGCCAGCAGCACTCCCCGGACAGGGGGCGGAGAGACCCAGTACTTC.

The chain uses TRBV12-3 or TRBV12-4 and TRBJ2-7; D is unresolved. CDR3 length: 12 residues. Deletions cut 0 bases from V and 10 bases from J, with 10 bases between. This CDR3 reads CASSLARGIQYV. CDR3 nucleotides: TGTGCCAGCAGTTTAGCGCGAGGTATCCAGTACGTC.

The sample holds a few counts of this clonotype. The chain is built from TRBV3-1 and TRBJ2-1; 7 nucleotides line up with TRBD1. J gave up 4 bases and V 0 bases, and 3 bases lay outside the gene matches. The CDR3 is 15 residues long. Germline values: CDR1 LGHDT, CDR2 YNNKEL (reference sequence). The CDR3 sequence: CASSQEQGLYNEQFF. The CDR3 DNA sequence: TGTGCCAGCAGCCAAGAACAGGGGCTTTACAATGAGCAGTTCTTC.

This clonotype was observed at least ten times. V gene TRBV7-2 combines with J gene TRBJ2-1; D unclear. The CDR3 runs 15 residues. Germline assignment: CDR1 SGHTA and CDR2 FQGNSA. The V and J ends lost 4 bases and 2 bases respectively, with 12 bases between them. CDR3 sequence: CASSSTEPAYNEQFF. In DNA form, the CDR3 reads TGTGCCAGCAGCTCCACAGAACCCGCCTACAATGAGCAGTTCTTC.

This chain links TRBV15 with TRBJ1-4; perhaps TRBD1 as D (5 bases). Trimming pared 1 base from V and 5 bases from J, leaving 11 bases between. The germline gives CDR1 LNHNV, CDR2 YYDKDF (reference sequence). The CDR3 is 15 residues long. The CDR3 spells CATSRGGASNEKLFF. The CDR3 region has the DNA TGTGCCACCAGCAGAGGAGGGGCGTCGAATGAAAAACTGTTTTTT.

In its sample, this clonotype was seen a few times. J is TRBJ1-5 and V is TRBV7-9; D not resolved. This CDR3 has 16 amino acids. Germline assignment: CDR1 SEHNR and CDR2 FQNEAQ (reference sequence). V gave up 3 bases and J gave up 0 bases, with 12 bases separating them. This chain's CDR3 is CASSFSPDYSNQPQHF. The CDR3, as DNA: TGTGCCAGCAGCTTCAGTCCGGATTATAGCAATCAGCCCCAGCATTTT.

Ten or more counts support this clonotype. The genes are TRBV20-1 and TRBJ2-1; 8 nucleotides match TRBD2. The germline gives CDR1 DFQATT, CDR2 SNEGSKA (reference sequence). CDR3 size: 14 residues. V was pared by 7 bases and J by 2 bases, with 7 bases of the junction left unmatched. The CDR3 loop is CSVLYGGAYNEQFF. The CDR3 DNA follows: TGCAGTGTCCTCTACGGGGGGGCCTACAATGAGCAGTTCTTC.

In this sample, this clonotype turned up a few times. This chain connects TRBV5-1 to TRBJ1-6, with a weak D call TRBD1 (5 bases). The CDR3 is 15 amino acids. Germline CDR1 SGHRS, CDR2 YFSETQ. V lost 1 base and J lost 7, with 12 bases in between. The CDR3 nucleotides read TGCGCCAGCAGCTTGATTTTCGGGGGAAATTCACCCCTCCACTTT. Amino acid sequence: CASSLIFGGNSPLHF.

V is TRBV4-1 and J is TRBJ1-1, with no clear D. Germline CDR1 and CDR2: MGHRA and YSYEKL. CDR3 length equals 15 residues. Trimming removed 1 base from V and 5 bases from J, with 14 bases in between. CDR3: CASSQALTFGTEAFF. CDR3 DNA sequence: TGCGCCAGCAGCCAAGCTCTGACGTTCGGGACTGAAGCTTTCTTT.

This clonotype was seen many times. The chain uses TRBV20-1 and TRBJ2-3; 11 bases agree with TRBD2. The CDR3 sequence is 16 residues long. V shed 4 bases and J 4 bases; nucleotides not matched to a gene: 10. Germline CDR1 is DFQATT and CDR2 is SNEGSKA (reference sequence). For the CDR3, the DNA is TGCAGTGCTAAAAGCCTACTAGCGGGGGAAGCAGATACGCAGTATTTT. Its protein is CSAKSLLAGEADTQYF.

This chain uses TRBV7-8 with TRBJ2-3; D is uncertain. The CDR3 sequence is 14 residues long. V dropped 5 bases and J dropped 6 bases, with 15 bases sitting between them. CDR1 is SGHVS and CDR2 is FQNEAQ in the germline V gene. In DNA form, the CDR3 reads TGTGCCAGCAGCGGAACGGAGTCGGCGGATACGCAGTATTTT. It yields the protein CASSGTESADTQYF. Full variable domain (missing parts from reference TRBV7-8 and TRBJ2-3): GAGVSQSPRYKVAKRGQDVALRCDPISGHVSLFWYQQALGQGPEFLTYFQNEAQLDKSGLPSDRFFAERPEGSVSTLKIQRTQQEDSAVYLCASSGTESADTQYFGPGTRLTVL.

This sequence joins TRBV3-1 and TRBJ2-1; D is tentatively TRBD1 or TRBD2 (6 bases each). The CDR3 extends over 15 amino acids. CDR1 is LGHDT, CDR2 YNNKEL, per germline (reference sequence). Deletions cut 3 bases from V and 8 bases from J, with 17 bases between. In DNA, the CDR3 is TGTGCCAGCAGCCAGTTAGGGGGGCAGGGCGATGAGCAGTTCTTC. It codes for CASSQLGGQGDEQFF.

The chain combines TRBV19 with TRBJ2-3; 11 nucleotides align to TRBD1. The V segment lost 6 bases and the J segment 2 bases; nucleotides outside the gene matches: 7. The germline V gene encodes CDR1 LNHDA and CDR2 SQIVND (reference sequence). The CDR3 totals 16 residues. The chain's CDR3 is CASSQGTGGNTDTQYF. In nucleotides, the CDR3 is TGTGCCAGTAGCCAGGGGACAGGGGGGAACACAGATACGCAGTATTTT. Using reference TRBV19 and TRBJ2-3 for the parts outside the CDR3, the full variable domain is DGGITQSPKYLFRKEGQNVTLSCEQNLNHDAMYWYRQDPGQGLRLIYYSQIVNDFQKGDIAEGYSVSREKKESFPLTVTSAQKNPTAFYLCASSQGTGGNTDTQYFGPGTRLTVL.

The chain combines TRBV7-2 with TRBJ2-1; D assignment may be TRBD1 or TRBD2 (6 bases each). This CDR3 region has 17 residues. V was shortened by 4 bases and J by 8 bases, with 24 bases between the two germline ends. Germline CDR1 is SGHTA and CDR2 is FQGNSA. The CDR3: CASSSGAPGVPYDEQFF. DNA for the CDR3: TGTGCCAGCAGCTCAGGGGCACCGGGGGTACCCTATGATGAGCAGTTCTTC.

The CDR3 region is CASSTAGTSVHEQYF. The DNA of the CDR3 is TGTGCCAGCAGTACCGCGGGGACTAGCGTCCACGAGCAGTACTTC. J is TRBJ2-7 and V is TRBV27, with TRBD2 identical over 10 bases. Germline CDR1 MNHEY, CDR2 SMNVEV (reference sequence). This CDR3 has 15 amino acids. Trimming cost V 5 bases and J 5 bases; bases outside gene matches: 9.